This TCR beta chain was captured in a study of CD8 T cells in ankylosing spondylitis. The CDR3 consists of 15 residues. V was pared by 4 bases and J by 6 bases, with 19 bases between. Per germline, CDR1 MNHEY and CDR2 SMNVEV (reference sequence). Concerning this clonotype: A much larger clone is a single base away; this may be a read error.

In TCRdb, the 5' RACE reads were re-called with MiXCR into one record per CDR3 protein. The data contain 130,000 or so distinct CDR3 sequences, more than 6.5% of them singletons. The chain is built from TRBV27 and TRBJ2-7; D may be TRBD1 or TRBD2 (6 bases each). The specimen sequenced was blood, either unsorted or a sorted T cell fraction (not recorded which). The source of this sequence is a male donor with ankylosing spondylitis or in good health (not recorded which). CDR3 loop: CASSSFGGHVCEQYF. The DNA of the CDR3 is TGTGCCAGCAGTTCCTTCGGGGGACACGTCTGCGAGCAGTACTTC.